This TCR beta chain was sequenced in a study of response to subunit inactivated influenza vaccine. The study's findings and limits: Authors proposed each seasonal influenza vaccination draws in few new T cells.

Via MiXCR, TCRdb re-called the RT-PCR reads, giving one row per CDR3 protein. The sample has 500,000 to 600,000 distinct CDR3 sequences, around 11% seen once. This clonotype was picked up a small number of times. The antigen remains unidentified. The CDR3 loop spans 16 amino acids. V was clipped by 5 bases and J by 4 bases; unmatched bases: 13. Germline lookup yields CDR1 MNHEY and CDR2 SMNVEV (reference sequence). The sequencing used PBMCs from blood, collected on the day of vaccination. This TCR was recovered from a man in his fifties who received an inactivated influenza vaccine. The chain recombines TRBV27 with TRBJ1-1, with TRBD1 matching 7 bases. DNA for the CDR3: TGTGCCAGCAGTCTCCACTTGACAGGGAGGTTCACTGAAGCTTTCTTT. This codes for CASSLHLTGRFTEAFF.